One sample yielded the 16 T cell receptor beta chains listed below, sequenced in a study of T cells after yellow fever vaccination. TCRdb used MiXCR to reprocess the 5' RACE reads, holding one entry per CDR3 protein. This sample carries a few hundred thousand distinct CDR3 sequences, around 7.3% of them seen once, and the ten largest clones take roughly a sixth. The sample was PBMCs, taken around 45 days after the first yellow fever vaccination. These receptors all stem from a man between 18 and 29 years old who received the YFV17D yellow fever vaccine.

The V gene is TRBV7-3, the J gene TRBJ2-3; TRBD2 aligns across 8 bases. The CDR3 extends over 17 amino acids. The germline CDR1 and CDR2 sequences are SGHTA and FQGTGA. V was pared by 6 bases and J by 3 bases, with 14 bases of the junction left unmatched. The CDR3 DNA reads TGTGCCAGCAGTCTATACGGGCGGAGCGGGGGAACAGATACGCAGTATTTT. Its protein product is CASSLYGRSGGTDTQYF.

The gene calls are TRBV5-1 and TRBJ2-6; 9 bases align to TRBD1. The CDR3 extends over 19 amino acids. Germline V gives CDR1 SGHRS, CDR2 YFSETQ. V lost 3 bases to trimming and J lost 2 bases; unmatched junction nucleotides: 12. CDR3 nucleotide sequence: TGCGCCAGCAGCTCCCACTTGGGACAGGGTTCTCCTGGGGCCAACGTCCTGACTTTC. Translation: CASSSHLGQGSPGANVLTF.

This chain links TRBV4-2 with TRBJ1-1, with D hard to call. This CDR3 comprises 16 residues. Germline CDR1 is LGHNA and CDR2 is YNFKEQ. Trimming cost V 4 bases and J 1 base, with 16 bases left between them. CDR3 coding DNA: TGTGCCAGCAGCCTAGGACCTACAAGGAGGAACACTGAAGCTTTCTTT. Amino acid sequence: CASSLGPTRRNTEAFF.

The chain recombines TRBV20-1 with TRBJ2-7; tentative D call: TRBD2 (6 bases). Per the germline V gene, CDR1 is DFQATT and CDR2 is SNEGSKA (reference sequence). CDR3 length: 13 residues. Deletions cut 4 bases from V and 5 bases from J, with 15 bases between. CDR3 DNA sequence: TGCAGTGCTAACCAGCAGGGAGGTGACGAGCAGTACGTC. Translation: CSANQQGGDEQYV.

This clonotype has more than one count but fewer than ten. This chain uses TRBV7-9 with TRBJ1-1, with a tentative D call TRBD1 (6 bases). Germline CDR1 and CDR2: SEHNR and FQNEAQ (reference sequence). This CDR3 has 17 amino acids. Trimming removed 1 base at V and 4 bases at J, with 19 bases between. CDR3 sequence: CASSLGGGTGIGTEAFF. DNA for the CDR3: TGTGCCAGCAGCTTAGGGGGCGGAACAGGGATCGGCACTGAAGCTTTCTTT.

This clonotype was recorded at least ten times. The DNA for the CDR3 is TGTGCCAGCAGCTTCCGCGTCAGCTCCTACGAGCAGTACGTC. Amino acids: CASSFRVSSYEQYV. The rearrangement joins TRBV7-2 to TRBJ2-7, with D uncertain. V was trimmed by 3 bases and J by 0 bases, leaving 9 bases between them. The CDR3 spans 14 residues. CDR1 is SGHTA, CDR2 FQGNSA, per germline.

This clonotype has a count of ten or more. The V call is TRBV30, the J call TRBJ1-1, with D possibly matching TRBD1 (5 bases). Trimming left V 3 bases short and J 11 bases short, with 25 bases between. Germline loops: CDR1 GTSNPN, CDR2 SVGIG (reference sequence). This CDR3 comprises 15 residues. The DNA of the CDR3 is TGTGCCTGGAGCCCAATGGGGGATCTAAGGCCCTCCGCTTTCTTT. It is translated as CAWSPMGDLRPSAFF.

The rearrangement joins TRBV7-8 to TRBJ2-3; D is unclear. Germline CDR1 is SGHVS and CDR2 is FQNEAQ. V lost 3 bases, J lost 5 bases, and 12 bases lay in between. The CDR3 has 14 residues. The CDR3 reads CASSLEVFVDTQYF. For the CDR3, the DNA is TGTGCCAGCAGCTTGGAAGTTTTCGTAGATACGCAGTATTTT.

This chain links TRBV20-1 with TRBJ2-3; D is perhaps TRBD1 or TRBD2 (5 bases each). This CDR3 spans 13 amino acids. V lost 5 bases and J 2 bases, leaving 11 bases between the germline ends. Looked up from germline, CDR1 is DFQATT and CDR2 is SNEGSKA (reference sequence). Here the CDR3 reads CSAPGRDTDTQYF. DNA for the CDR3: TGCAGTGCTCCGGGACGGGACACAGATACGCAGTATTTT.

The table lists this clonotype with a few counts. DNA of the CDR3: TGCGCCAGCAGCTTCGGGGCTAGCGGGAGATGGGAGCAGTACTTC. Translating it yields CASSFGASGRWEQYF. The chain uses TRBV5-1 and TRBJ2-7; 10 positions match TRBD2. Germline trimming cut 2 bases from V and 7 bases from J; bases unmatched to any gene: 9. The CDR3 has 15 amino acids. Germline V CDR1 and CDR2: SGHRS, YFSETQ.

This clonotype was counted at least ten times. The chain uses TRBV27 and TRBJ1-1; maybe TRBD1 (5 bases). V shed 6 bases and J shed 1 base, with 9 bases lying between them. The CDR3 spans 13 residues. Germline lookup yields CDR1 MNHEY and CDR2 SMNVEV (reference sequence). The DNA of the CDR3 is TGTGCCAGCAGCTTGACAGCGAACACTGAAGCTTTCTTT. Amino acids: CASSLTANTEAFF.

This clonotype was detected many times. The chain employs TRBV7-3 and TRBJ2-5; 7 nucleotides agree with TRBD2. V lost 1 base and J lost 3; bases outside the gene matches: 5. Germline V lookup: CDR1 SGHTA, CDR2 FQGTGA. The CDR3 sequence is 15 residues long. CDR3 coding DNA: TGTGCCAGCAGCTTAAATCGGGGGGTGGAAGAGACCCAGTACTTC. Translation: CASSLNRGVEETQYF.

This clonotype was observed a handful of times. This chain joins TRBV5-1 and TRBJ2-6; D is undetermined. Per the germline V gene, CDR1 is SGHRS and CDR2 is YFSETQ. The length of the CDR3 is 18 residues. Trimming left V 0 bases short and J 0 bases short, with 13 bases between. CDR3 sequence: CASSLEGSLGSGANVLTF. CDR3 coding DNA: TGCGCCAGCAGCTTGGAAGGATCGCTGGGCTCTGGGGCCAACGTCCTGACTTTC.

This sequence joins TRBV10-2 and TRBJ2-1; maybe TRBD2 (6 bases). The CDR3 loop spans 14 amino acids. V lost 4 bases to trimming and J lost 2 bases, with 9 bases between them. Germline V gene data show CDR1 as WSHSY and CDR2 as SAAADI. CDR3 residues: CASSGGVTYNEQFF. In nucleotides, the CDR3 is TGCGCCAGCAGTGGGGGGGTCACCTACAATGAGCAGTTCTTC.

Only a few counts were recorded for this clonotype. This chain uses TRBV7-2 with TRBJ2-2; 9 nucleotides match TRBD2. After removal of 9 bases from V and 3 bases from J, the junction contained 8 bases not matched to a gene. The CDR3 covers 15 residues. Germline V lookup: CDR1 SGHTA, CDR2 FQGNSA. The CDR3 bases are TGTGCCAGTTTGGGACTAGCTTCATACACCGGGGAGCTGTTTTTT. It encodes CASLGLASYTGELFF.

This clonotype was counted many times. The V gene is TRBV7-2, the J gene TRBJ2-1; 8 bases align to TRBD2. V trimming: 5 bases; J trimming: 6 bases; junction bases outside the gene matches: 6. CDR1 is SGHTA and CDR2 is FQGNSA in the germline V gene. This CDR3 has 14 amino acids. The CDR3 DNA reads as TGTGCCAGCAGCGAAGGACTAGCCATCAATGAGCAGTTCTTC. Translation gives CASSEGLAINEQFF.